A selection of T cell receptor beta chains follows, all from one sample in a study of T cell responses to AZD1222 COVID-19 vaccine. Clones were read by immunoSEQ multiplex PCR, and TCRdb kept only the in-frame ones, dropping some. The sample lists 150,000 to 200,000 clones, roughly nine tenths occurring once. The sample in question was peripheral blood, obtained on day 0 of AZD1222 vaccination. The receptors derive from an adult in good health. The CDR3 runs from the conserved cysteine through the conserved F or W. The D gene is left open where the match is weak.

j_gene,d_gene,v_gene,CDR3nt,CDR3aa
TRBJ2-7,TRBD1,TRBV9,TGTGCCAGCTCTCAGGGGGATCTTCCCTACGAGCAGTACTTC,CASSQGDLPYEQYF
TRBJ2-7,.,TRBV2,TGTGCCAGCAGGGCCCAAGGACCCTCGAACGAGCAGTACTTC,CASRAQGPSNEQYF
TRBJ1-1,TRBD1,TRBV14,TGTGCCAGCAGCCAAGATAGAGGGACAGGCCCAACCACTGAAGCTTTCTTT,CASSQDRGTGPTTEAFF
TRBJ2-1,TRBD2,TRBV24-1,TGTGCCACCAGTGATCGACTAGCGAGCTCATACAATGAGCAGTTCTTC,CATSDRLASSYNEQFF
TRBJ2-1,TRBD2,TRBV13,TGTGCCAGCACGAGCGGGGGATCCTACAATGAGCAGTTCTTC,CASTSGGSYNEQFF
TRBJ1-5,TRBD1,TRBV7-9,TGTGCCAGCAGCTTAGAGGGAGTTGGGACAGGGGGCAATCAGCCCCAGCATTTT,CASSLEGVGTGGNQPQHF
TRBJ2-7,TRBD2,TRBV28,TGTGCCAGCAGTTTTTGGGGGGGGCAGTACTTC,CASSFWGGQYF
TRBJ2-7,.,TRBV6-5,TGTGCCAGCGGGGAGTACTCCTACGAGCAGTACTTC,CASGEYSYEQYF
TRBJ1-2,.,TRBV12-3/TRBV12-4,TGTGCCAGCCAGCGACGGTACTATGGCTACACCTTC,CASQRRYYGYTF
TRBJ2-7,TRBD1,TRBV24-1,TGTGCCACCAGTGAGCCCCCGGGACAGGGGTCCTACGAGCAGTACTTC,CATSEPPGQGSYEQYF
TRBJ2-1,.,TRBV11-2,TGTGCCAGCAGCTTACTGGGCCTGGGAGGTGAGCAGTTCTTC,CASSLLGLGGEQFF
TRBJ2-1,.,TRBV6-5,TGTGCCAGCAGAACTACAGGGTATCGCTACAATGAGCAGTTCTTC,CASRTTGYRYNEQFF
TRBJ1-3,TRBD1,TRBV6-1,TGTGCCAGCAGGGCGGACAGGGGCTCTGGAAACACCATATATTTT,CASRADRGSGNTIYF
TRBJ2-7,.,TRBV3-1/TRBV3-2,TGTGCCAGCAGCACCCGCGGCAACTCCTACGAGCAGTACTTC,CASSTRGNSYEQYF